The source of this T cell receptor (beta chain) is a study of shared clonotypes between healthy human individuals (TCRdb year 2020). Background for the entire study: The cohort included three men and a couple of women between 18 and 49 years of age. For each donor, CD4 naive and CD4 memory were each run on three plates, CD8 naive on two plates, and CD8 memory on one plate. To estimate repertoire size and how much clonotypes are shared between individuals, the study performed deep sequencing of blood TCR repertoires from roughly five healthy adults. Libraries were prepared and TCR repertoires were sequenced by different laboratories using diverse techniques, in order to increase sequencing depth and limit assay-specific biases. Per donor, leukapheresis produced somewhere between about 0.9 and 9 billion PBMCs. The research as a whole found: Based on pairwise subsampling, the degree of clonotype sharing among donors was expected to be affected by sequencing depth. Compared with non-shared clonotypes, the clonotypes found in all four sorted-subset donors had higher generation probabilities. Sampling was restricted to blood, and TCR repertoires in tissues likely differ from the TCR repertoires found in blood. Because the study included a small number of donors, the genetic and exposure-history diversity represented was limited. Approximately 5% of naive CD4, 3% to 3.5% of naive CD8, 2.3% of memory CD4, and approximately 0.4% of memory CD8 clonotypes were shared across a few donors. Estimated clonotype richness was generally larger for naive than for memory subsets. Rarefaction of sorted-subset datasets indicated incomplete sequencing despite the large sequencing depth.

Using the deep immunoSEQ assay, multiplex PCR amplified TCR CDR3 regions from genomic DNA. Genomic DNA extracted from each cell subset was distributed evenly over all wells of several immunoSEQ 96-well plates, and each plate served as one replicate. For sorted subsets, approximately 0.2 ug of genomic DNA, equivalent to around 29,000 T cell genomes, went into each replicate PCR. The purified libraries were quantified using a Qubit 3.0 fluorometer, sized with a Bioanalyzer 2100, and then quantified again using the KAPA Library Quantification kit. A separate single-read 150-cycle Illumina NextSeq 550 flow cell was used to sequence each immunoSEQ 96-well plate. From the authors' description of their analysis: The immunoSEQ output contained only junctional sequences without quality scores, so filtering could not match that applied to full-length reads. Sequences were annotated with PyIR, a Python wrapper for IgBLAST v1.9, and V/J genes and CDR3 were assigned using IMGT germline references. Reads with weak V/J assignments (E-value above 1e-6), missing CDR3, stop codons, out-of-frame junctions, or ambiguous translated residues were removed. A V3J clonotype was defined by an identical inferred V gene, J gene, and CDR3 amino acid sequence. To compute the percentage overlap between repertoires, the number of shared unique clonotypes was divided by the size of the smaller repertoire. RTK rarefaction, the Chao1 estimator, and Recon v2.1 estimates of unobserved clonotypes were used to assess repertoire richness. Generation probabilities were computed with OLGA for all TCRbeta clonotypes obtained by the gDNA method from a few donors. The immuneACCESS repertoire file appears here via TCRdb, limited to in-frame rearrangements. These files lack a portion of the clones; in checked studies, under half of the deficit traces to unresolved V genes, and the cause of the others is not known. V, J and clone size reflect that table, while D and trimming were determined from the DNA. This sample has roughly 2 million clones in its table, and 90% to 95% of those were observed once. The ten biggest clones cover 0.1% to 0.15% of the sample.

Donors were healthy HIV-negative adults with no recently reported acute infections or vaccinations. All donors were Caucasian adults living in Nashville, Tennessee, USA. Magnetic negative selection was used to enrich CD4+ T cells, after which naive cells were positively selected on CD45RA and the negative fraction became the memory subset. After blood collection by leukapheresis, PBMCs were isolated using Ficoll-Histopaque density gradient centrifugation and then cryopreserved in the vapor phase of liquid nitrogen. Analytical flow cytometry was used to check the purity and quantity of each magnetically sorted T cell population. Each sorted fraction had its genomic DNA isolated and then quantified by UV absorbance on a Nanodrop 2000c. Trimming removed 11 bases from V and 2 bases from J, leaving 13 bases between the germline ends. According to the germline V gene, CDR1 reads ENHRY and CDR2 reads SYGVKD. From the cysteine up to the phenylalanine, the CDR3 has a length of 13 residues. Only the CDR3 DNA is retained, 39 bases long and in frame from the first base.

As regards this clone: Its antigen is still unknown. No base quality information exists; no much larger clone differs at one position.

The receptor chain draws on TRBV10-3 and TRBJ2-1; a tentative D match to TRBD2 spans 6 bases. The sample was naive CD4+ T cells sorted from blood. What the cell subset or site label conveys for this sample: CD45RA+ positively selected. This receptor was obtained from a man aged 18 to 35 in good health. The DNA sequence follows: TGTGCCGTCGGGACTGATCCCTACAATGAGCAGTTCTTC. Its amino acids are CAVGTDPYNEQFF.